The TCR beta chain under discussion was sequenced for a study of Graves' ophthalmopathy and Graves' hyperthyroidism. Amplifying from RNA transcripts, the study obtained TCR beta CDR3 regions. Following a first-round RT-PCR that used HTBI primers, a second-round multiplex PCR was carried out. TCRdb re-analysed the multiplex PCR reads in MiXCR, keeping a single row per CDR3 protein. Among over a million distinct CDR3 sequences listed, 36% were seen once. The V and J ends lost 1 base and 5 bases respectively, with 14 bases between them. The CDR3 loop spans 15 amino acids. Germline V gene lookup returns CDR1 SGHVS and CDR2 FQNEAQ.

This receptor was obtained from an adult man with Graves' hyperthyroidism. V is TRBV7-8 and J is TRBJ2-5; D tentatively fits TRBD1 or TRBD2 (5 bases each). Source material: peripheral blood or thyroid tissue (not recorded which). CDR3 in amino acids: CASSLEFWGPETQYF. The CDR3 coding sequence is TGTGCCAGCAGCTTAGAGTTTTGGGGACCTGAGACCCAGTACTTC.